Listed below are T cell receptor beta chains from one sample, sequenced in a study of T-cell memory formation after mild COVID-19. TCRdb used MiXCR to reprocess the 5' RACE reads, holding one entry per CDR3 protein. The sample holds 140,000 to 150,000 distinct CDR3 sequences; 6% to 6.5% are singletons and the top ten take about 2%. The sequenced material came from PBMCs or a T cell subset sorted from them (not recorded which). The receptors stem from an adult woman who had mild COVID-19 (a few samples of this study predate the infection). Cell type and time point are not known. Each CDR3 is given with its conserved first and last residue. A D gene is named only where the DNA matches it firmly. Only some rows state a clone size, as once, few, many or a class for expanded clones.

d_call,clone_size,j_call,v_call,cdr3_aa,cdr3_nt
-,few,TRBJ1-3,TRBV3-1,CASSQNALAGREGNTIYF,TGTGCCAGCAGCCAAAATGCACTGGCGGGACGCGAAGGAAACACCATATATTTT
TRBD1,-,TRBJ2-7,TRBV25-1,CASSGRTDRAFHEQYF,TGTGCCAGCAGTGGACGGACGGACAGGGCCTTCCACGAGCAGTACTTC
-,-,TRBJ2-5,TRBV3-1,CASKRGGETQYF,TGTGCCAGCAAGAGGGGGGGAGAGACCCAGTACTTC
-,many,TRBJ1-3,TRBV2,CASSARWSNSGNTIYF,TGTGCCAGCAGTGCGAGGTGGTCGAACTCTGGAAACACCATATATTTT
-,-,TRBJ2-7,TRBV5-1,CASSSVLNYEQYF,TGCGCCAGCAGCTCAGTCCTCAACTACGAGCAGTACTTC
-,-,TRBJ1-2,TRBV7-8,CASSLVGGPSSGYTF,TGTGCCAGCAGCTTAGTCGGAGGACCATCCTCTGGCTACACCTTC
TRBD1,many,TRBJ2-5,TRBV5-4,CASSYRGTQYF,TGTGCCAGCAGCTACAGGGGGACCCAGTACTTC
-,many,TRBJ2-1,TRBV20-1,CSAGSNRNEQFF,TGCAGTGCCGGGTCCAACAGGAATGAGCAGTTCTTC
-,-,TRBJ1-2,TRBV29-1,CSVTRGFRGSGSYGYTF,TGCAGCGTTACCCGGGGGTTTCGAGGTTCGGGAAGCTATGGCTACACCTTC
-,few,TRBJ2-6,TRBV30,CAWTFPGTGANVLTF,TGTGCCTGGACTTTCCCAGGGACTGGGGCCAACGTCCTGACTTTC
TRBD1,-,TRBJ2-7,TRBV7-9,CASSPWTGDPHSYEQYF,TGTGCCAGCAGCCCTTGGACAGGGGACCCCCACTCCTACGAGCAGTACTTC
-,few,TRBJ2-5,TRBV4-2,CASSRDSETETQYF,TGTGCCAGCAGTCGGGACTCCGAAACCGAGACCCAGTACTTC
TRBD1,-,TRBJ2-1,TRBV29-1,CSVDDRASYNEQFF,TGCAGCGTGGATGACAGGGCTTCCTACAATGAGCAGTTCTTC
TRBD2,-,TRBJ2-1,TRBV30,CAGLPSGSIHNEQFF,TGTGCTGGCCTCCCGAGCGGGAGTATCCACAATGAGCAGTTCTTC
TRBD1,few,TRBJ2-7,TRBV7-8,CASSLVPYRGKSYEQYF,TGTGCCAGCAGCTTAGTTCCCTACAGGGGAAAGAGCTACGAGCAGTACTTC
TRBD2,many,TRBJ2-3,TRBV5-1,CASSLGSGGSGDTQYF,TGCGCCAGCAGCTTGGGGAGCGGGGGGTCTGGAGATACGCAGTATTTT
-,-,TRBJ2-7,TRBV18,CASSPKSGGGTEQYF,TGTGCCAGCTCACCAAAAAGTGGGGGTGGGACGGAGCAGTACTTC
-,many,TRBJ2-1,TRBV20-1,CSASLDEQFF,TGCAGTGCGTCCTTGGATGAGCAGTTCTTC
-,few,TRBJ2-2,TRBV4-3,CASSQDRGDGELFF,TGCGCCAGCAGCCAAGATAGAGGAGACGGGGAGCTGTTTTTT
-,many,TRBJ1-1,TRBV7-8,CASSLPWGPNTEAFF,TGTGCCAGCAGCTTACCCTGGGGGCCGAACACTGAAGCTTTCTTT
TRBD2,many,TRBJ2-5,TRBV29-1,CSVGSYGGETQYF,TGCAGCGTTGGATCGTACGGGGGGGAGACCCAGTACTTC
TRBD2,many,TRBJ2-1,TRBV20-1,CSASREGSYNEQFF,TGCAGTGCTAGTAGGGAGGGTTCCTACAATGAGCAGTTCTTC
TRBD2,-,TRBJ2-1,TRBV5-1,CASSLPLKTSGGSITGNEQFF,TGCGCCAGCAGCTTACCCCTTAAGACTAGCGGGGGTTCCATAACTGGGAATGAGCAGTTCTTC
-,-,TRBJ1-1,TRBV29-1,CSAPNWGGGTEAFF,TGCAGCGCCCCTAACTGGGGAGGCGGCACTGAAGCTTTCTTT
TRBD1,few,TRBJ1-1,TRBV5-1,CASSLRGQVEAFF,TGCGCCAGCAGCTTGCGGGGACAGGTTGAAGCTTTCTTT
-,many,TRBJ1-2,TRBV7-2,CASSSGGGYGYTF,TGTGCCAGCAGCTCGGGTGGGGGATATGGCTACACCTTC
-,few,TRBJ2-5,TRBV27,CASSKYSGNWVLQETQYF,TGTGCCAGCAGTAAATACTCGGGGAATTGGGTCCTCCAAGAGACCCAGTACTTC
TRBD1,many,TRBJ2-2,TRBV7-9,CASSGQGEVPTGELFF,TGTGCCAGCAGCGGACAGGGGGAGGTGCCTACCGGGGAGCTGTTTTTT
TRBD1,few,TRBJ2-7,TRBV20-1,CSATGTGKFGEQYF,TGCAGTGCAACCGGGACAGGGAAATTCGGCGAGCAGTACTTC
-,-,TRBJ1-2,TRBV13,CASSTPRDSAGGSGLSYGYTF,TGTGCCAGCAGCACCCCTCGGGACTCGGCCGGGGGGAGCGGACTTTCCTATGGCTACACCTTC
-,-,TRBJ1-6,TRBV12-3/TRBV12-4,CASSRSGGQGNSPLHF,TGTGCCAGCAGTCGAAGTGGGGGGCAGGGTAATTCACCCCTCCACTTT
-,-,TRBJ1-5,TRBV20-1,CSVGDQPQHF,TGCAGTGTTGGGGATCAGCCCCAGCATTTT
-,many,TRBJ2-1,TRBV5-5,CASSYPGNNEQFF,TGTGCCAGCAGCTATCCGGGGAACAATGAGCAGTTCTTC
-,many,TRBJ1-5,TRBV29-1,CSVGVQGSNQPQHF,TGCAGCGTTGGGGTCCAGGGTAGCAATCAGCCCCAGCATTTT
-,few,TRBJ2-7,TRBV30,CACPVGSSYEQYF,TGTGCCTGCCCCGTAGGGAGCTCCTACGAGCAGTACTTC
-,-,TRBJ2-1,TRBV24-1,CATSEPGGDEQFF,TGTGCCACCAGTGAACCTGGGGGCGATGAGCAGTTCTTC
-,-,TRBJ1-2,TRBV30,CAWTGRANYGYTF,TGTGCCTGGACCGGCAGAGCTAACTATGGCTACACCTTC
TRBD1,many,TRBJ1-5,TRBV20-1,CSAPKIPGGRQPQHF,TGCAGTGCCCCTAAAATTCCAGGGGGGAGGCAGCCCCAGCATTTT
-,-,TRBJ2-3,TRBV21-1,CASNPVGLESTDTQYF,TGTGCCAGCAACCCGGTGGGACTAGAAAGCACAGATACGCAGTATTTT
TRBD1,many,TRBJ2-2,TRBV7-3,CASSLGLTGGTGELFF,TGTGCCAGCAGCCTAGGGTTGACAGGGGGAACCGGGGAGCTGTTTTTT
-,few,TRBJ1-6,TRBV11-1,CASSYLSGGLHF,TGTGCCAGCAGCTATTTGAGTGGTGGCCTCCACTTT
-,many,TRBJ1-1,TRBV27,CASSFSGRGMNTEAFF,TGTGCCAGCAGTTTTTCAGGGCGGGGGATGAACACTGAAGCTTTCTTT
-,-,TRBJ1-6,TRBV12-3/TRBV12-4,CASSLDNSPLHF,TGTGCCAGCAGTTTAGATAATTCACCCCTCCACTTT
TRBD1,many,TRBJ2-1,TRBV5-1,CASSWTGGLYNEQFF,TGCGCCAGCAGCTGGACAGGGGGGCTTTACAATGAGCAGTTCTTC
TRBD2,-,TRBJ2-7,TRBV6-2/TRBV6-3,CASSYSVTSGARYEQYF,TGTGCCAGCAGTTACTCGGTGACTAGCGGGGCTCGTTACGAGCAGTACTTC
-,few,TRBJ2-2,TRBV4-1,CASSQQVPNTGELFF,TGCGCCAGCAGCCAACAGGTTCCGAACACCGGGGAGCTGTTTTTT
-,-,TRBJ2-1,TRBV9,CASSVGPFSYNEQFF,TGTGCCAGCAGCGTAGGCCCTTTCTCCTACAATGAGCAGTTCTTC
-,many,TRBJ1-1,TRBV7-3,CASRLVGGDTEAFF,TGTGCCAGCAGGCTTGTCGGCGGGGACACTGAAGCTTTCTTT
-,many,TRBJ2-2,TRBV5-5,CASTPRGNTGELFF,TGTGCCAGCACCCCTAGGGGGAACACCGGGGAGCTGTTTTTT
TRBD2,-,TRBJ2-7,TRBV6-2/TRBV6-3,CASSYNSGGASYEQYF,TGTGCCAGCAGTTACAACAGCGGGGGAGCGTCCTACGAGCAGTACTTC
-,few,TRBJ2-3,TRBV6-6,CASSSRGRSDTQYF,TGTGCCAGCAGTTCGAGGGGCCGCTCAGATACGCAGTATTTT
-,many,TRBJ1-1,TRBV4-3,CASSQETRITEAFF,TGCGCCAGCAGCCAAGAAACCCGGATAACTGAAGCTTTCTTT
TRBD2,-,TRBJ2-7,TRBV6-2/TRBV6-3,CASGISGRAGEQYF,TGTGCCAGCGGAATTAGCGGGAGGGCGGGCGAGCAGTACTTC
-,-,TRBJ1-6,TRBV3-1,CASSPRGVGNSPLHF,TGTGCCAGCAGCCCTCGCGGGGTAGGGAATTCACCCCTCCACTTT
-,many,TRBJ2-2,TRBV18,CASSPKTGNTGELFF,TGTGCCAGCTCACCGAAGACAGGGAACACCGGGGAGCTGTTTTTT
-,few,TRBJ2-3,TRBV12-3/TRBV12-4,CASSPMATDTQYF,TGTGCCAGCAGTCCTATGGCCACAGATACGCAGTATTTT
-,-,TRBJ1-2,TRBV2,CASSVVSGAPMGYTF,TGTGCCAGCAGCGTCGTCTCAGGGGCGCCCATGGGCTACACCTTC
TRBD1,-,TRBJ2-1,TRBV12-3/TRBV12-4,CASSPGTGANEQFF,TGTGCCAGCAGTCCCGGAACAGGGGCGAATGAGCAGTTCTTC
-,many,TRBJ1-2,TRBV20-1,CSARPTTGSGYTF,TGCAGTGCTAGACCAACTACAGGGTCCGGCTACACCTTC